Listed here are 29 T cell receptor beta chains from one sample, sequenced in a study of T cells after yellow fever vaccination. MiXCR, applied by TCRdb to the 5' RACE reads, yields one record per CDR3 protein. Of around 550,000 distinct CDR3 sequences in the sample, 15% to 20% were seen once. The source material was PBMCs, sampled 15 days after the yellow fever booster vaccination. These receptors were collected from a man in his thirties or forties who received the YFV17D yellow fever vaccine.

As concerns this clonotype: A much larger clone differs by one base, so this may be a read error. This rearrangement joins TRBV12-3 or TRBV12-4 to TRBJ1-1; D is undetermined. The V gene lost 6 bases and the J gene lost 0 bases, with 8 bases spanning the gap. The CDR3 is 13 amino acids. The CDR3 DNA reads TGTGCCAGCAGACCTCAAGTGAACACTGAAGCTTTCTTT. Translated: CASRPQVNTEAFF.

This clonotype was seen at least ten times. The V gene is TRBV25-1, the J gene TRBJ1-2; weak D call: TRBD1 (5 bases). CDR1 is MGHDK, CDR2 SYGVNS, per germline. The CDR3 runs to 13 residues. Trimming removed 1 base at V and 4 bases at J, with 7 bases between. DNA for the CDR3: TGTGCCAGCAGTGAATCGGGACTCTATGGCTACACCTTC. Translating it yields CASSESGLYGYTF.

This clonotype was seen a handful of times. The chain uses TRBV27 and TRBJ2-3, with D tentatively TRBD1 (6 bases). This CDR3 has 16 residues. The ends were cut back, 4 bases at V and 4 bases at J, with 18 bases in the middle. Per the germline V gene, CDR1 is MNHEY and CDR2 is SMNVEV (reference sequence). DNA for the CDR3: TGTGCCAGCAGTTCCACCCCCCTGACAGGACCAGATACGCAGTATTTT. As protein: CASSSTPLTGPDTQYF.

The chain links TRBV6-6 to TRBJ1-1; TRBD1 matches 9 bases. This CDR3 is 12 amino acids long. Trimming at V came to 7 bases and at J to 14 bases, leaving 11 bases not matched to a gene. The germline V gene has CDR1 MNHNY and CDR2 SVGAGI (reference sequence). In DNA form, the CDR3 reads TGTGCCAGCACCTCGAATGAGGACAGGGGCTTCTTT. Encoded protein: CASTSNEDRGFF.

This clonotype came up a few times. The chain combines TRBV12-3 or TRBV12-4 with TRBJ1-1; 7 bases agree with TRBD1. V lost 4 bases to trimming and J lost 7 bases; unmatched junction nucleotides: 6. This CDR3 spans 13 amino acids. CDR3 bases: TGTGCCAGCAGTTATAACAGGGGTGGTGAAGCTTTCTTT. It yields the protein CASSYNRGGEAFF.

Points on this clonotype: One end of the junction does not line up with germline, which may come from a read error. V is TRBV5-1 and J is TRBJ1-1; D uncertain. Germline CDR1 reads SGHRS; CDR2 reads YFSETQ. The CDR3 extends over 13 amino acids. In nucleotides, the CDR3 is TGTGCCAGCAGCTTAGCGAAGAACACTGAAGCTTTCTTT. It specifies CASSLAKNTEAFF.

V is TRBV11-3 and J is TRBJ2-3; a possible D gene is TRBD1 (6 bases). The CDR3 is 13 amino acids. From germline, CDR1 is SGHNT and CDR2 YENEEA. The ends were cut back, 5 bases at V and 6 bases at J, with 12 bases in the middle. For the CDR3, the DNA is TGTGCCAGCAGCCCGTACAGGGCCGATACGCAGTATTTT. It yields the protein CASSPYRADTQYF.

This chain connects TRBV27 to TRBJ2-1; 11 bases align to TRBD2. CDR1 is MNHEY, CDR2 SMNVEV, per germline (reference sequence). The CDR3 is 15 residues long. The V segment lost 7 bases and the J segment 7 bases; nucleotides outside the gene matches: 9. The DNA of the CDR3 is TGTGCCAGCACCCAGAGACTAGCGGGACTAAATGAGCAGTTCTTC. Translated, it gives CASTQRLAGLNEQFF.

V is TRBV7-2 and J is TRBJ1-6; D possibly corresponds to TRBD1 (5 bases). The CDR3 is 14 amino acids. The germline gives CDR1 SGHTA, CDR2 FQGNSA. With 5 bases removed from V and 13 bases from J, the gap between germline ends came to 18 bases. The CDR3 DNA sequence: TGTGCCAGCAGCCCAGAGGGCAGGGAGCACCCCCTCCACTTT. Translating it yields CASSPEGREHPLHF.

The chain is built from TRBV20-1 and TRBJ2-1, with a weak D call TRBD2 (5 bases). Germline CDR1 DFQATT, CDR2 SNEGSKA (reference sequence). This CDR3 spans 14 amino acids. V lost 1 base to trimming and J lost 13 bases, with 20 bases between them. The CDR3 DNA follows: TGCAGTGCTAGAGCGGGGTCGGGGATAACAGATCAGTTCTTC. Encoded protein: CSARAGSGITDQFF.

This chain connects TRBV20-1 to TRBJ2-1; 12 bases map to TRBD2. Germline V CDR1 and CDR2: DFQATT, SNEGSKA (reference sequence). V dropped 7 bases and J dropped 8; count of bases not matched to a gene: 12. The CDR3 contains 15 residues. CDR3 sequence: CSGLAGVSSIDEQFF. The CDR3 DNA sequence: TGCAGTGGACTAGCGGGAGTTAGTAGTATCGATGAGCAGTTCTTC.

In DNA, the CDR3 is TGTGCCAGCAGCCCTGGGCTGACTAGCGGGAGTGGGACCCAGTACTTC. Translated, it gives CASSPGLTSGSGTQYF. The V and J genes are TRBV4-2 and TRBJ2-5, with 12 bases aligning to TRBD2. Germline CDR1 is LGHNA and CDR2 is YNFKEQ. The CDR3 spans 16 residues. Losses at the gene ends were 4 bases for V and 7 bases for J; bases not matched to a gene: 10.

This clonotype has only a few counts. The gene calls are TRBV12-3 or TRBV12-4 and TRBJ2-6; D is undetermined. The CDR3 is 16 residues long. Trimming removed 6 bases from V and 0 bases from J, with 12 bases in between. The CDR3 DNA sequence: TGTGCCAGCAGCCCGGAGACCATCTCTGGGGCCAACGTCCTGACTTTC. Translating it yields CASSPETISGANVLTF.

CDR3 region: CASSLGPGLAGVVETQYF. As DNA, the CDR3 is TGTGCCAGCAGCTTAGGTCCGGGACTAGCGGGAGTGGTGGAGACCCAGTACTTC. V gene TRBV11-2 combines with J gene TRBJ2-5; 14 bases map to TRBD2. CDR3 length: 18 amino acids. CDR1 SGHAT and CDR2 FQNNGV come from the germline V gene. The V segment lost 1 base and the J segment 5 bases; nucleotides outside the gene matches: 9.

There are a few counts of this clonotype. The chain is built from TRBV10-3 and TRBJ2-1; 15 nucleotides agree with TRBD2. Germline values: CDR1 ENHRY, CDR2 SYGVKD. V lost 6 bases, J lost 7 bases, and 4 bases stayed unmatched. This CDR3 has 15 residues. CDR3 residues: CAISPGLAGGNEQFF. CDR3 bases: TGTGCCATCAGCCCGGGACTAGCGGGAGGTAATGAGCAGTTCTTC.

The V call is TRBV10-3, the J call TRBJ1-2; tentatively, D is TRBD1 (5 bases). Trimming removed 10 bases at V and 3 bases at J, with 12 bases between. There are 12 residues in the CDR3. Germline V lookup: CDR1 ENHRY, CDR2 SYGVKD. As DNA, the CDR3 is TGTGCCACGGGACCGCCCGACTATGGCTACACCTTC. It translates to CATGPPDYGYTF.

This clonotype was detected a few times. The J gene is TRBJ2-1, the V gene TRBV7-9, with 8 positions matching TRBD2. Per the germline V gene, CDR1 is SEHNR and CDR2 is FQNEAQ (reference sequence). Trimming took 5 bases from V and 10 from J; bases not matched to a gene: 13. The CDR3 contains 15 residues. CDR3 in DNA: TGTGCCAGCAGCGGGGAGCGGGAGAAGTATAGCGAGCAGTTCTTC. Amino acids: CASSGEREKYSEQFF.

CDR3 in DNA: TGTGCCATCAGTGGACAGGGGGAACCCTACAATGAGCAGTTCTTC. It codes for CAISGQGEPYNEQFF. The V and J genes are TRBV10-3 and TRBJ2-1, with 9 bases lining up with TRBD1. Germline V gene data show CDR1 as ENHRY and CDR2 as SYGVKD. With V trimmed by 4 bases and J by 2 bases, 3 bases remained unmatched. This CDR3 is built from 15 residues.

This chain links TRBV5-6 with TRBJ1-5; tentative D call: TRBD1 (6 bases). Germline assignment: CDR1 SGHDT and CDR2 YYEEEE. V lost 0 bases and J lost 5, with 9 bases in between. The CDR3 runs to 14 residues. CDR3: CASSLATGHQPQHF. CDR3 nucleotides: TGTGCCAGCAGCTTGGCGACAGGCCATCAGCCCCAGCATTTT.

This clonotype has only a few counts. The junction departs from germline at one end; a sequencing error may be responsible. The chain uses TRBV4-3 and TRBJ1-1; tentative D call: TRBD1 (5 bases). This CDR3 is 13 amino acids long. Germline V gives CDR1 LGHNA, CDR2 YSLEER. The CDR3, as DNA: TGCGCCAGCAGGGCGGACATGAACGCTGAAGCTTTCTTT. It specifies CASRADMNAEAFF.

The chain employs TRBV18 and TRBJ1-5; the D is unclear. The CDR3 contains 14 residues. V lost 2 bases, J lost 3 bases, and 8 bases lay in between. Germline lookup yields CDR1 KGHSH and CDR2 LQKENI. CDR3 sequence reads: CASSPETVNQPQHF. The CDR3 DNA is TGTGCCAGCTCACCAGAGACTGTCAATCAGCCCCAGCATTTT.

This chain uses TRBV29-1 with TRBJ2-5; maybe TRBD1 (6 bases). Trimming shortened V by 4 bases and J by 1 base, and 25 bases separated the two germline ends. The CDR3 totals 18 residues. Per germline, CDR1 SQVTM and CDR2 ANQGSEA. CDR3 sequence: CSVGGHVRTAQTQETQYF. As DNA, the CDR3 is TGCAGCGTTGGGGGGCATGTTCGGACAGCCCAAACCCAAGAGACCCAGTACTTC.

The rearrangement uses TRBV11-2 and TRBJ2-1; 10 bases match TRBD2. The ends lost 4 bases at V and 4 bases at J; junction bases unmatched: 7. This CDR3 is built from 16 residues. CDR1 SGHAT and CDR2 FQNNGV come from the germline V gene. The CDR3 here is CASSSRTSGLYNEQFF. Here the CDR3 DNA reads TGTGCCAGCAGCTCCCGGACTAGCGGACTTTACAATGAGCAGTTCTTC.

The rearrangement links TRBV7-6 to TRBJ2-5, with D possibly matching TRBD2 (5 bases). The germline gives CDR1 SGHVS, CDR2 FNYEAQ. CDR3 length equals 16 residues. V was trimmed by 0 bases and J by 5 bases, leaving 16 bases between them. This CDR3 reads CASSLAVSADAETQYF. The CDR3 bases are TGTGCCAGCAGCTTAGCGGTTAGCGCAGATGCGGAGACCCAGTACTTC. Full variable domain (rest looked up from reference TRBV7-6 and TRBJ2-5): GAGVSQSPRYKVTKRGQDVALRCDPISGHVSLYWYRQALGQGPEFLTYFNYEAQQDKSGLPNDRFSAERPEGSISTLTIQRTEQRDSAMYRCASSLAVSADAETQYFGPGTRLLVL.

The J gene is TRBJ1-1, the V gene TRBV28; 7 bases line up with TRBD1. CDR1 and CDR2 from the germline V gene are MDHEN and SYDVKM. Unmatched junction bases numbered 12, after V lost 5 bases and J lost 6 bases. This CDR3 has 15 residues. For the CDR3, the DNA is TGTGCCAGCAGTGTAGGGGGCGATTCGTATGCTGAAGCTTTCTTT. Its protein product is CASSVGGDSYAEAFF.

A few counts support this clonotype. The chain recombines TRBV29-1 with TRBJ2-2; the match to TRBD1 covers 7 bases. After removal of 7 bases from V and 0 bases from J, the junction contained 2 bases not matched to a gene. CDR3 length: 13 residues. Looked up from germline, CDR1 is SQVTM and CDR2 is ANQGSEA. In DNA, the CDR3 is TGCAGCGCAGACAGGGCGAACACCGGGGAGCTGTTTTTT. It translates to CSADRANTGELFF.

This chain joins TRBV20-1 and TRBJ2-3; TRBD2 aligns across 14 bases. From germline, CDR1 is DFQATT and CDR2 SNEGSKA (reference sequence). This CDR3 has 15 amino acids. Losses at the gene ends were 4 bases for V and 5 bases for J; bases not matched to a gene: 5. This chain's CDR3 is CSATPGTSGRDTQYF. The CDR3 bases are TGCAGTGCTACCCCCGGGACTAGCGGGAGAGATACGCAGTATTTT.

The chain uses TRBV18 and TRBJ1-6, with a weak D call TRBD1 (6 bases). V lost 2 bases and J lost 10, with 6 bases in between. The germline gives CDR1 KGHSH, CDR2 LQKENI. CDR3 length: 12 amino acids. The CDR3 DNA follows: TGTGCCAGCTCACCAGGACAGTCACCCCTCCACTTT. This encodes CASSPGQSPLHF. The full variable domain, its missing parts supplied by reference TRBV18 and TRBJ1-6, is NAGVMQNPRHLVRRRGQEARLRCSPMKGHSHVYWYRQLPEEGLKFMVYLQKENIIDESGMPKERFSAEFPKEGPSILRIQQVVRGDSAAYFCASSPGQSPLHFGNGTRLTVT.

This clonotype turned up a few times. The rearrangement links TRBV11-2 to TRBJ2-2, with TRBD1 matching over 8 bases. V shed 9 bases and J 6 bases; nucleotides not matched to a gene: 15. CDR3 size: 16 residues. The germline CDR1 and CDR2 sequences are SGHAT and FQNNGV. The chain's CDR3 is CASSRGGTGPAGELFF. The CDR3 DNA reads as TGTGCCAGTTCACGAGGGGGGACAGGTCCGGCCGGGGAGCTGTTTTTT.